The 13 T cell receptor beta chains listed next were all sequenced from one sample in a study of multiple sclerosis patients with progressive multifocal leukoencephalopathy. As to time point: time of PML onset. Measured with immunoSEQ multiplex PCR; TCRdb has only the in-frame clones, and not every one. Among about 30,000 clones listed, approximately 89% were seen once. The sequencing here drew on PBMCs, taken from a patient treated with natalizumab. The receptors were gathered from a woman aged 25 to 39 with progressive multifocal leukoencephalopathy.

This clone was seen a few times. The chain couples TRBV6-5 to TRBJ1-5; a weak D match, TRBD1 (5 bases). Trimming left V 0 bases short and J 5 bases short, with 5 bases between. CDR1 and CDR2 (germline): MNHEY, SVGAGI. The length of the CDR3 is 13 residues. The CDR3 reads CASSYSQDQPQHF. Here the CDR3 DNA reads TGTGCCAGCAGTTACTCACAGGATCAGCCCCAGCATTTT.

The V call is TRBV27, the J call TRBJ2-5, with 8 bases aligning to TRBD2. The end of the DNA is better explained by TRBJ2-7, so the J call may be wrong. Germline assignment: CDR1 MNHEY and CDR2 SMNVEV (reference sequence). CDR3 length equals 17 residues. CDR3 DNA sequence: TGTGCCAGCAGTTTAACGGGGGGGAGGTTTAAGCTATACGAGCAGTACTTC. Amino acids: CASSLTGGRFKLYEQYF.

This clone has only one observation. The V gene is TRBV5-1, the J gene TRBJ2-7; 7 nucleotides line up with TRBD2. The V segment lost 0 bases and the J segment 6 bases; nucleotides outside the gene matches: 15. The CDR3 runs to 17 residues. Germline V gene sequence: CDR1 SGHRS, CDR2 YFSETQ. The CDR3 spells CASSLGSVGGSSLEQYF. The DNA of the CDR3 is TGCGCCAGCAGCTTGGGGAGTGTGGGCGGGAGCAGTCTCGAGCAGTACTTC.

The rearrangement uses TRBV29-1 and TRBJ2-2, with a weak D call TRBD1 (6 bases). This CDR3 is built from 15 residues. The V end lost 6 bases, the J end lost 4 bases, and 18 bases lay between the germline ends. CDR1 is SQVTM, CDR2 ANQGSEA, per germline. CDR3 sequence reads: CSVIWVGGSTGELFF. The CDR3 nucleotides are TGCAGCGTAATTTGGGTAGGGGGAAGCACCGGGGAGCTGTTTTTT.

This clone occurred a few times. This could be a read error, since a much larger clone is one nucleotide away. The V gene is TRBV7-9, the J gene TRBJ2-6, with 9 bases matching TRBD2. This CDR3 is built from 19 residues. V shed 5 bases and J 3 bases; nucleotides not matched to a gene: 14. Per germline, CDR1 SEHNR and CDR2 FQNEAQ (reference sequence). Here the CDR3 DNA reads TGTGCCAGCAGCGTCGATCGCGGGGGGGCCTATCGTGGGGCCAACGTCCTGACTTTC. Its protein product is CASSVDRGGAYRGANVLTF.

This chain uses TRBV11-3 with TRBJ1-1; 7 positions agree with TRBD1. The V gene's germline CDR1 is SGHNT and CDR2 YENEEA. V trimming: 7 bases; J trimming: 4 bases; junction bases outside the gene matches: 12. This CDR3 contains 15 residues. The DNA of the CDR3 is TGTGCCAGCAACTTTACGCCAGGGGGGCCCACTGAAGCTTTCTTT. Its translation: CASNFTPGGPTEAFF.

The V call is TRBV5-1, the J call TRBJ2-1, with D perhaps matching TRBD2 (5 bases). The ends were cut back, 4 bases at V and 9 bases at J, with 11 bases in the middle. Per the germline V gene, CDR1 is SGHRS and CDR2 is YFSETQ. The CDR3 totals 12 residues. The CDR3 DNA reads TGCGCCAGCAGCCCCACTAGTGGTGAGCAGTTCTTC. It specifies CASSPTSGEQFF.

This clone came up a few times. The chain couples TRBV27 to TRBJ2-2; D unresolved. Germline values: CDR1 MNHEY, CDR2 SMNVEV (reference sequence). V lost 1 base and J lost 2, with 8 bases in between. The CDR3 contains 15 residues. The CDR3 loop reads CASSLLPLNTGELFF. The DNA of the CDR3 is TGTGCCAGCAGTTTATTGCCCCTAAACACCGGGGAGCTGTTTTTT.

The chain employs TRBV29-1 and TRBJ2-5; D unresolved. The CDR3 is 14 residues long. CDR1 is SQVTM, CDR2 ANQGSEA, per germline. Trimming removed 5 bases at V and 4 bases at J, with 17 bases between. In DNA form, the CDR3 reads TGCAGCGTTTTGGGTCAAAGAACCCGAGAGACCCAGTACTTC. Residues: CSVLGQRTRETQYF.

The CDR3 DNA follows: TGTGCCAGCAGCTTGCTAGCGGGGGTGTACAATGAGCAGTTCTTC. This translates into CASSLLAGVYNEQFF. The chain couples TRBV5-6 to TRBJ2-1; 10 bases agree with TRBD2. Losses at the gene ends were 1 base for V and 4 bases for J; bases not matched to a gene: 2. The CDR3 is 15 residues long. Germline CDR1 reads SGHDT; CDR2 reads YYEEEE.

The chain couples TRBV29-1 to TRBJ2-3, with 9 nucleotides matching TRBD2. Germline V gives CDR1 SQVTM, CDR2 ANQGSEA. The V and J ends lost 5 bases and 0 bases, in that order; junction bases with no gene match: 6. This CDR3 region has 15 residues. The chain's CDR3 is CSVFGTSRSTDTQYF. Here the CDR3 DNA reads TGCAGCGTTTTCGGGACTAGCCGAAGCACAGATACGCAGTATTTT.

The genes are TRBV5-1 and TRBJ2-5; 9 bases fit TRBD2. In germline, CDR1 is SGHRS, CDR2 YFSETQ. V dropped 4 bases and J dropped 0; count of bases not matched to a gene: 7. This CDR3 region has 16 residues. The CDR3 DNA sequence: TGCGCCAGCAGCCAAAGGACTAGCGAATACCAAGAGACCCAGTACTTC. Amino acid sequence: CASSQRTSEYQETQYF. Full variable domain (rest looked up from reference TRBV5-1 and TRBJ2-5): KAGVTQTPRYLIKTRGQQVTLSCSPISGHRSVSWYQQTPGQGLQFLFEYFSETQRNKGNFPGRFSGRQFSNSRSEMNVSTLELGDSALYLCASSQRTSEYQETQYFGPGTRLLVL.

The chain couples TRBV7-8 to TRBJ2-5; the D gene is possibly TRBD1 (6 bases). V lost 7 bases and J 0 bases, leaving 18 bases between the germline ends. Germline assignment: CDR1 SGHVS and CDR2 FQNEAQ. The CDR3 has 16 amino acids. CDR3 nucleotide sequence: TGTGCCAGCACCGAGGGGGTAGGGGCGTACCAAGAGACCCAGTACTTC. This sequence encodes CASTEGVGAYQETQYF.